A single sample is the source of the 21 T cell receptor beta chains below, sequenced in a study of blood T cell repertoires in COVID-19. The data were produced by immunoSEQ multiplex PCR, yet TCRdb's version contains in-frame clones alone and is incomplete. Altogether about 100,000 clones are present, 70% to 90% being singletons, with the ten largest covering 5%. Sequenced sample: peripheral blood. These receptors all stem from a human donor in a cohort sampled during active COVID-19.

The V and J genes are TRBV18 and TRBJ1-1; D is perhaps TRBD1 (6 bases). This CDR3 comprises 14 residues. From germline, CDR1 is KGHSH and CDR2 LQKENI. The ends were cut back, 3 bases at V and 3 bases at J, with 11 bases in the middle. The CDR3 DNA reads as TGTGCCAGCTCACCCCGGGGGGCCTACACTGAAGCTTTCTTT. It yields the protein CASSPRGAYTEAFF.

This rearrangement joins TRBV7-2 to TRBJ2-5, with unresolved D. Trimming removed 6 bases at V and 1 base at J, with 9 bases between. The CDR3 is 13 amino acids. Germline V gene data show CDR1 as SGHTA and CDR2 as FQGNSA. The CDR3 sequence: CASSVRFQETQYF. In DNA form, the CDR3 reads TGTGCCAGCAGTGTGCGGTTCCAAGAGACCCAGTACTTC.

The CDR3 bases are TGTGCTAGTGGTTTGGTACTAGGGAGGGGACCCTACAATGAGCAGTTCTTC. It is translated as CASGLVLGRGPYNEQFF. The chain combines TRBV12-5 with TRBJ2-1; 7 positions agree with TRBD2. After removal of 0 bases from V and 2 bases from J, the junction contained 7 bases not matched to a gene. The CDR3 is made up of 17 amino acids. Germline V gene data show CDR1 as LGHNT and CDR2 as FRNRAP.

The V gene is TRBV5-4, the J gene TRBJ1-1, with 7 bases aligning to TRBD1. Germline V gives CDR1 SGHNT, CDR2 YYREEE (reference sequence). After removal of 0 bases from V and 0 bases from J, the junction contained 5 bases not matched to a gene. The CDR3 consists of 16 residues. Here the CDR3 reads CASSLGDRGVNTEAFF. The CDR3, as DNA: TGTGCCAGCAGCTTGGGGGACAGAGGGGTGAACACTGAAGCTTTCTTT.

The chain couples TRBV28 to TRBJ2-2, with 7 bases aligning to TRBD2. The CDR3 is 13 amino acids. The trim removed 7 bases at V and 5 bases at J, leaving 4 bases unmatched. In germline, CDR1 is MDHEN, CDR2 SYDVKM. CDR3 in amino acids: CASMAGATGELFF. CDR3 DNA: TGTGCCAGCATGGCGGGAGCTACCGGGGAGCTGTTTTTT.

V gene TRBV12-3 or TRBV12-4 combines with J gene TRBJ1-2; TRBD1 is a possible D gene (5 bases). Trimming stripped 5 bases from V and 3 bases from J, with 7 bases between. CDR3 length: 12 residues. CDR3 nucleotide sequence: TGTGCCAGCAGTCAGGGTTACTATGGCTACACCTTC. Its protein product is CASSQGYYGYTF.

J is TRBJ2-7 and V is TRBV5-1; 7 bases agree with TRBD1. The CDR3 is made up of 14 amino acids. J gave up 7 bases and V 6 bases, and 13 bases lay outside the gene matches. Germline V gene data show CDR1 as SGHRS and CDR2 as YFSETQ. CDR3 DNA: TGCGCCAGCACCTGGGACAGAGGGACGCGGGAGCAGTACTTC. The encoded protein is CASTWDRGTREQYF.

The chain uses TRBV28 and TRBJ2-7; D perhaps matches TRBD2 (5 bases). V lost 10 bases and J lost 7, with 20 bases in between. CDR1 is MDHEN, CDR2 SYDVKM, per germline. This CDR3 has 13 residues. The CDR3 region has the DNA TGTGCCACATTTATAAGAGTCTCGGGGGAGCAGTACTTC. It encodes CATFIRVSGEQYF.

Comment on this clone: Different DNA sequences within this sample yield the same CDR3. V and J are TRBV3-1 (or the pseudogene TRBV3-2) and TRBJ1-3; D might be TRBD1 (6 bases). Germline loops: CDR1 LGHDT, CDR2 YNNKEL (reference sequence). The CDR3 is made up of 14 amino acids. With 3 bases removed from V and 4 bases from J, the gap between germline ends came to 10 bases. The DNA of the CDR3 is TGTGCCAGCAGCCACACAGGGTTAGGAAACACCATATATTTT. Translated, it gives CASSHTGLGNTIYF.

The CDR3 DNA sequence: TGTGCCAGCAGCCCTCGATGGGGCACTAATGAAAAACTGTTTTTT. This gives the protein CASSPRWGTNEKLFF. The V and J genes are TRBV27 and TRBJ1-4; possibly TRBD1 for D (5 bases). The length of the CDR3 is 15 residues. V was trimmed by 6 bases and J by 2 bases, leaving 13 bases between them. Looked up from germline, CDR1 is MNHEY and CDR2 is SMNVEV (reference sequence). The full variable domain, completed using reference TRBV27 and TRBJ1-4, is EAQVTQNPRYLITVTGKKLTVTCSQNMNHEYMSWYRQDPGLGLRQIYYSMNVEVTDKGDVPEGYKVSRKEKRNFPLILESPSPNQTSLYFCASSPRWGTNEKLFFGSGTQLSVL.

CDR3 in DNA: TGTGCCAGCAGTTCCCAGGGGAACACTGAAGCTTTCTTT. It encodes CASSSQGNTEAFF. V and J are TRBV6-6 and TRBJ1-1; D possibly corresponds to TRBD1 (5 bases). The CDR3 has 13 amino acids. Between the trimmed V and J ends, which lost 4 bases and 1 base, there was a span of 7 bases. Germline CDR1 and CDR2: MNHNY and SVGAGI (reference sequence).

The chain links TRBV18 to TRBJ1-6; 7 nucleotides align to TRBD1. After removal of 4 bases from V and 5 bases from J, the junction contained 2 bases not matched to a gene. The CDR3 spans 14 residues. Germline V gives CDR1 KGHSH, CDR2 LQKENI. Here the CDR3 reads CASSLQGDNSPLHF. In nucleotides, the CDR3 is TGTGCCAGCTCACTGCAGGGGGATAATTCACCCCTCCACTTT.

CDR3 in DNA: TGTGCCAGCAGCTTAGAAGGGGACAGGACATACGAGCAGTACTTC. Translating it yields CASSLEGDRTYEQYF. This rearrangement joins TRBV7-2 to TRBJ2-7, with TRBD1 identical over 8 bases. J lost 4 bases, V lost 1 base, and 6 bases had no gene match. The CDR3 runs to 15 residues. Per the germline V gene, CDR1 is SGHTA and CDR2 is FQGNSA. The whole variable domain, remainder taken from reference TRBV7-2 and TRBJ2-7, is GAGVSQSPSNKVTEKGKDVELRCDPISGHTALYWYRQSLGQGLEFLIYFQGNSAPDKSGLPSDRFSAERTGGSVSTLTIQRTQQEDSAVYLCASSLEGDRTYEQYFGPGTRLTVT.

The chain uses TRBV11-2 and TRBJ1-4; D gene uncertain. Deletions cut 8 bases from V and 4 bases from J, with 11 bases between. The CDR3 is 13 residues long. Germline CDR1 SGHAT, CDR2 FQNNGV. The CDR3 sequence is CASERAGNEKLFF. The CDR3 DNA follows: TGTGCCAGCGAGAGGGCTGGTAATGAAAAACTGTTTTTT.

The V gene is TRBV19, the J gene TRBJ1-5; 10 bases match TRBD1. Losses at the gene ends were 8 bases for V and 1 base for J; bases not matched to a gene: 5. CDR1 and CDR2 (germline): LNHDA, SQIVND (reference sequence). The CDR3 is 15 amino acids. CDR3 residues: CASRQGARSNQPQHF. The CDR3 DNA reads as TGTGCCAGTCGACAGGGGGCCAGGAGCAATCAGCCCCAGCATTTT.

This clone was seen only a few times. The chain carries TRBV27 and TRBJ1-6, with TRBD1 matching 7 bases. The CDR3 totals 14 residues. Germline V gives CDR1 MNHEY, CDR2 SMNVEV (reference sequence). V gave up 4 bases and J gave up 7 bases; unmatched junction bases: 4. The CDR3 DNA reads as TGTGCCAGCAGTTACCGGACAGGAAATTCACCCCTCCACTTT. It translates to CASSYRTGNSPLHF.

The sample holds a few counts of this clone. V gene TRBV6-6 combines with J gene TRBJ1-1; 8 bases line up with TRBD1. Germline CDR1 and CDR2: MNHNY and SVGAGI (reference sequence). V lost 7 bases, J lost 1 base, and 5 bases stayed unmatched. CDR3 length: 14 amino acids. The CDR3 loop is CASTRDRRNTEAFF. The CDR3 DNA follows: TGTGCCAGCACCCGGGACAGGCGGAACACTGAAGCTTTCTTT.

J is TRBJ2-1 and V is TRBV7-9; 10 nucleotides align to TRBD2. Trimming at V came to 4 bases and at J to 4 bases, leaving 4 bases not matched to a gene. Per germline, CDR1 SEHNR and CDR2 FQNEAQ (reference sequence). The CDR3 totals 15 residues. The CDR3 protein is CASSSGLAVYNEQFF. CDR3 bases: TGTGCCAGCAGCTCCGGACTAGCGGTATACAATGAGCAGTTCTTC.

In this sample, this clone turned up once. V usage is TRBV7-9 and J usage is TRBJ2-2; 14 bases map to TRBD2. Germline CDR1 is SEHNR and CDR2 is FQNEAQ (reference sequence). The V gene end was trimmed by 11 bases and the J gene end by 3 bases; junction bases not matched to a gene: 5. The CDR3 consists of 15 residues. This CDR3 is CAGGLAGEHTGELFF. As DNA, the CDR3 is TGTGCCGGGGGACTAGCGGGAGAGCACACCGGGGAGCTGTTTTTT.

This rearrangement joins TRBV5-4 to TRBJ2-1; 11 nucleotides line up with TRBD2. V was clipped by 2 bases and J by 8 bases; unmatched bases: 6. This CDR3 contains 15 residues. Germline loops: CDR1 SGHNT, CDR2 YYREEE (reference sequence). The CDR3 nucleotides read TGTGCCAGCAGCTTTACTAGCGGGAGAGGAGATGAGCAGTTCTTC. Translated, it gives CASSFTSGRGDEQFF.

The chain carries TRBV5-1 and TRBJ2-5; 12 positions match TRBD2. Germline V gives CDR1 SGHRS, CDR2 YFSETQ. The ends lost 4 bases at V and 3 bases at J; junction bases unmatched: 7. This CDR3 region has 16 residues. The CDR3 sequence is CASSGRLAGEEETQYF. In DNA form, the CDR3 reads TGCGCCAGCAGCGGAAGACTAGCGGGAGAGGAAGAGACCCAGTACTTC.